One sample yielded the 6 T cell receptor beta chains listed below, sequenced in a study of human CD8 memory T cell subsets. Researchers made TCR beta libraries via UMI-labeled 5' RACE. Reprocessing the 5' RACE reads, TCRdb reports a single entry for every CDR3 protein and omits DNA. This sample's clone table lists some 10,000 distinct CDR3 sequences. Source material: CD8+ stem-like memory T cells (TSCM and TCM) sorted from PBMCs. Subset specified: stem-like memory CD8 T cells (TSTEM), CCR7+ PD-1- TIGIT-. The receptors shown here come from a human donor in good health.

This rearrangement joins TRBV9 to TRBJ2-7; TCRdb names TRBD1, which stays unverified in the absence of DNA. The CDR3 loop spans 13 amino acids. CDR1 is SGDLS and CDR2 is YYNGEE in the germline V gene. The chain's CDR3 is CASSDGHNYEQYF.

The chain has TRBV29-1 and TRBJ1-2; TCRdb outputs TRBD1, but without DNA this stays unchecked. The length of the CDR3 is 12 residues. CDR1 and CDR2 from the germline V gene are SQVTM and ANQGSEA. The CDR3: CSVEGRGPGYTF.

The chain recombines TRBV6-5 with TRBJ2-3; TCRdb proposes TRBD2, but this gene call is untestable without DNA. Germline V gives CDR1 MNHEY, CDR2 SVGAGI. The CDR3 loop spans 17 amino acids. CDR3 residues: CASSRPLGGGASDTQYF.

This chain uses TRBV11-2 with TRBJ2-7. The CDR3 runs 14 residues. The germline gives CDR1 SGHAT, CDR2 FQNNGV. CDR3 loop: CASSLSRGIYEQYF.

This chain joins TRBV6-5 and TRBJ2-2; TCRdb's D call, TRBD2, is unchecked because there is no DNA. The CDR3 loop spans 13 amino acids. The V gene's germline CDR1 is MNHEY and CDR2 SVGAGI. CDR3 amino acids: CASSYYLPGELFF.

V gene TRBV6-2 or TRBV6-3 combines with J gene TRBJ2-7; with no DNA, the TCRdb D assignment of TRBD1 cannot be verified. From germline, CDR1 is MNHEY and CDR2 SVGEGT. The CDR3 runs 13 residues. This CDR3 reads CASSYNVRDEQYF.